The present entry profiles one T cell receptor (beta chain) with its context. Researchers ran the PCR with 60 Vbeta and 13 Jbeta primers. Profiling relied on immunoSEQ multiplex PCR, and the TCRdb table lists in-frame clones only, not all of them. The sample holds 130,000 to 150,000 clones, less than 85% seen once. This record belongs to a study of cytomegalovirus exposure and HLA in healthy donors. The CDR3 totals 15 residues. The germline gives CDR1 KGHSH, CDR2 LQKENI. V lost 5 bases and J 2 bases, leaving 14 bases between the germline ends. Each of the donors was a healthy bone marrow donor. The V gene is TRBV18, the J gene TRBJ2-3; D is ambiguous. The clonotype comes from a man aged 40-49 years in good health and CMV-seropositive. The material sequenced was PBMCs. CDR3 sequence: CASSSTMLITDTQYF. The CDR3 nucleotides are TGTGCCAGCTCATCTACCATGCTGATCACAGATACGCAGTATTTT. The variable domain in full, with the rest retrieved from reference TRBV18 and TRBJ2-3, is NAGVMQNPRHLVRRRGQEARLRCSPMKGHSHVYWYRQLPEEGLKFMVYLQKENIIDESGMPKERFSAEFPKEGPSILRIQQVVRGDSAAYFCASSSTMLITDTQYFGPGTRLTVL.